This T cell receptor beta chain was retrieved from a study of blood T cell repertoires in COVID-19. Study details: Specimens from acute and convalescent COVID-19 originated in the United States, Italy and Spain. From T cells, B-cell-depleted T cells, or PBMCs came the material, which was cDNA or gDNA.

In the study's own analysis: Reference gene primer amplification in the assay estimated nucleated cell counts. Generated by immunoSEQ multiplex PCR, the TCRdb table keeps only in-frame clones and is missing some. The D gene and trimming were derived from the DNA, and the V and J assignments and clone size from that table. The table has tens of thousands of clones, more than 85% seen once. Germline assignment: CDR1 GTSNPN and CDR2 SVGIG (reference sequence). The CDR3 is made up of 15 amino acids. V dropped 1 base and J dropped 0; count of bases not matched to a gene: 2. The sample consisted of peripheral blood. This TCR came from an elderly man in a cohort sampled during active COVID-19. The V gene is TRBV30, the J gene TRBJ2-2; 7 bases match TRBD1. Here the CDR3 DNA reads TGTGCCTGGAGTGGACAGGGAACGAACACCGGGGAGCTGTTTTTT. It encodes CAWSGQGTNTGELFF.